These 20 T cell receptor beta chains share one sample of origin, sequenced in a study of T cells after yellow fever vaccination. From the 5' RACE reads, TCRdb called clonotypes with MiXCR, one entry per CDR3 protein. The table includes about 310,000 distinct CDR3 sequences, 3.6% detected once. Source: PBMCs, taken on the day of the yellow fever booster vaccination. Receptors originate from a man aged 18-30 years who received the YFV17D yellow fever vaccine.

This clonotype appeared many times. The CDR3 sequence: CARTASFADTQYF. The CDR3 DNA follows: TGTGCCAGGACGGCTAGTTTTGCAGATACGCAGTATTTT. The rearrangement uses TRBV4-2 and TRBJ2-3; D gene uncertain. Deletions cut 9 bases from V and 4 bases from J, with 14 bases between. Looked up from germline, CDR1 is LGHNA and CDR2 is YNFKEQ. This CDR3 has 13 amino acids.

This clonotype was observed many times. This sequence joins TRBV7-2 and TRBJ2-3; TRBD2 aligns across 12 bases. The germline CDR1 and CDR2 sequences are SGHTA and FQGNSA. V shed 10 bases, J shed 6 bases, and the junction held 11 bases outside the gene matches. This CDR3 spans 15 amino acids. CDR3 region: CATKRLAGDKDTQYF. The CDR3 nucleotides are TGTGCCACTAAAAGACTAGCGGGGGACAAGGATACGCAGTATTTT.

This rearrangement joins TRBV6-2 or TRBV6-3 to TRBJ1-5; D is unclear. Germline-derived CDR1 and CDR2 are MNHEY and SVGEGT. The CDR3 has 13 residues. The V and J ends lost 0 bases and 12 bases respectively, with 12 bases between them. The CDR3 nucleotides are TGTGCCAGCAGTTACTCGGAAGGGAGTGTCCAGCATTTT. Protein: CASSYSEGSVQHF.

This clonotype was observed at least ten times. This sequence joins TRBV12-3 or TRBV12-4 and TRBJ2-2; D is undetermined. The CDR3 sequence is 13 residues long. The V end was cut by 3 bases, the J end by 5 bases, with 7 bases between. CDR3 bases: TGTGCCAGCAGTTTCAGGCGTACCGGGGAGCTGTTTTTT. Translated, it gives CASSFRRTGELFF.

This clonotype was observed at least ten times. The chain links TRBV7-2 to TRBJ2-3; TRBD2 matches 9 bases. The CDR3 loop spans 16 amino acids. With 0 bases clipped from V and 4 bases from J, the junction kept 5 bases outside the gene matches. Germline loops: CDR1 SGHTA, CDR2 FQGNSA. The CDR3 is CASSLASLAGSDTQYF. The CDR3 coding sequence is TGTGCCAGCAGCTTAGCTAGTCTAGCGGGGTCAGATACGCAGTATTTT.

This clonotype was seen repeatedly, ten times or more. This sequence joins TRBV4-3 and TRBJ2-5, with TRBD1 identical over 7 bases. V lost 0 bases to trimming and J lost 9 bases; unmatched junction nucleotides: 4. The CDR3 runs to 13 residues. The germline V gene has CDR1 LGHNA and CDR2 YSLEER. The CDR3 loop is CASSQEKTGAQYF. In nucleotides, the CDR3 is TGCGCCAGCAGCCAAGAAAAAACAGGGGCCCAGTACTTC.

This clonotype has more than one count but fewer than ten. The chain employs TRBV12-3 or TRBV12-4 and TRBJ2-3; D call uncertain. The CDR3 sequence is 12 residues long. The germline V and J ends were trimmed by 7 bases and 6 bases, with 11 bases remaining between them. CDR3: CASKAYWDTQYF. CDR3 nucleotides: TGTGCCAGCAAGGCGTACTGGGATACGCAGTATTTT.

Only a few counts were recorded for this clonotype. The chain links TRBV5-8 to TRBJ2-1, with 7 bases lining up with TRBD2. Trimming cost V 2 bases and J 4 bases; bases outside gene matches: 6. The CDR3 is 15 residues long. Germline values: CDR1 SGHTS, CDR2 YDEGEE. DNA for the CDR3: TGTGCCAGCAGCTTACTGCGGGGGTCGTACAATGAGCAGTTCTTC. Its translation is CASSLLRGSYNEQFF.

This clonotype has at least ten counts. The chain links TRBV7-9 to TRBJ2-3; 8 bases are a match to TRBD2. The V and J ends lost 2 bases and 6 bases, in that order; junction bases with no gene match: 10. Germline V gene lookup returns CDR1 SEHNR and CDR2 FQNEAQ (reference sequence). CDR3 length: 16 amino acids. The chain's CDR3 is CASSLLGGGPSDTQYF. The CDR3, as DNA: TGTGCCAGCAGCTTACTGGGCGGGGGGCCCTCGGATACGCAGTATTTT.

The chain has TRBV25-1 and TRBJ2-7, with D possibly called TRBD1 or TRBD2 (6 bases each). Germline assignment: CDR1 MGHDK and CDR2 SYGVNS. The V gene lost 2 bases and the J gene lost 6 bases, with 14 bases spanning the gap. This CDR3 has 14 residues. CDR3 DNA sequence: TGTGCCAGCAGTGAAGGAGGGGGTGTCTCCGAGCAGTACGTC. It translates to CASSEGGGVSEQYV.

Notes on this clonotype: With a much larger clone just one base away, this may be a read error. CDR3 coding DNA: TGCAGCGTTGATTTCGGGACAGCGTACACAGATACGCAGTATTTT. Translation: CSVDFGTAYTDTQYF. The chain combines TRBV29-1 with TRBJ2-3; 7 bases align to TRBD1. This CDR3 contains 15 residues. The junction had 8 bases not matched to a gene; V was cut back by 3 bases and J by 2 bases. The germline CDR1 and CDR2 sequences are SQVTM and ANQGSEA.

The chain carries TRBV5-1 and TRBJ1-4; D not resolved. This CDR3 comprises 14 residues. V lost 5 bases and J lost 8, with 16 bases in between. Per the germline V gene, CDR1 is SGHRS and CDR2 is YFSETQ. CDR3 coding DNA: TGCGCCAGCAGTCGCGGGGAACTGACGGAAAAACTGTTTTTT. It codes for CASSRGELTEKLFF.

This clonotype has a count of ten or more. V and J are TRBV29-1 and TRBJ2-5, with D perhaps given as TRBD1 or TRBD2 (5 bases each). The V gene lost 6 bases and the J gene lost 2 bases, with 13 bases spanning the gap. The CDR3 covers 13 residues. Germline loops: CDR1 SQVTM, CDR2 ANQGSEA. This CDR3 reads CSVAGTNQETQYF. The DNA of the CDR3 is TGCAGCGTGGCCGGGACGAATCAAGAGACCCAGTACTTC. Full variable domain (missing parts from reference TRBV29-1 and TRBJ2-5): SAVISQKPSRDICQRGTSLTIQCQVDSQVTMMFWYRQQPGQSLTLIATANQGSEATYESGFVIDKFPISRPNLTFSTLTVSNMSPEDSSIYLCSVAGTNQETQYFGPGTRLLVL.

About this clonotype: The conserved final phenylalanine or tryptophan is absent from the CDR3, which likely points to a read error. The limits of the CDR3 on the DNA are not certain, so only TCRdb's listed CDR3 is given. The CDR3 spells CASSSSGGAVL. The chain recombines TRBV6-6 with TRBJ2-1; TRBD2 is taken as the D call from the table, unchecked against the DNA. With termini counted, the CDR3 has 11 amino acids. In germline, CDR1 is MNHNY, CDR2 SVGAGI (reference sequence).

This sequence joins TRBV6-5 and TRBJ1-5; possible D gene TRBD1, 6 bases. V lost 5 bases, J lost 4 bases, and 21 bases lay in between. CDR1 and CDR2 (germline): MNHEY, SVGAGI. The CDR3 has 17 amino acids. The CDR3: CASSTTQGTPGNQPQHF. CDR3 nucleotide sequence: TGTGCCAGCAGTACCACCCAGGGGACCCCTGGGAATCAGCCCCAGCATTTT.

The CDR3 here is CAAHQREEETQYF. The CDR3 nucleotides read TGTGCCGCCCACCAAAGGGAGGAAGAGACCCAGTACTTC. V usage is TRBV10-3 and J usage is TRBJ2-5; TRBD2 might be the D (6 bases). CDR1 and CDR2 from the germline V gene are ENHRY and SYGVKD. Trimming removed 11 bases from V and 3 bases from J, with 16 bases in between. CDR3 length equals 13 residues.

This clonotype has a handful of counts. The V gene is TRBV12-3 or TRBV12-4, the J gene TRBJ1-5; D unresolved. The CDR3 is 15 amino acids. V was cut by 2 bases and J by 3 bases, with 11 bases left in between. The CDR3 DNA is TGTGCCAGCAGTTTAATGACGGACCTCAATCAGCCCCAGCATTTT. Translation gives CASSLMTDLNQPQHF.

This rearrangement joins TRBV19 to TRBJ2-3; a weak D match, TRBD2 (6 bases). Per germline, CDR1 LNHDA and CDR2 SQIVND (reference sequence). Deletions cut 7 bases from V and 3 bases from J, with 17 bases between. This CDR3 contains 15 residues. This CDR3 is CASMTADYLTDTQYF. In DNA form, the CDR3 reads TGTGCCAGTATGACCGCGGACTATCTTACAGATACGCAGTATTTT.

This chain links TRBV20-1 with TRBJ2-1, with 15 bases fitting TRBD2. Trimming at V came to 3 bases and at J to 8 bases, leaving 8 bases not matched to a gene. The length of the CDR3 is 16 residues. The germline V gene encodes CDR1 DFQATT and CDR2 SNEGSKA (reference sequence). CDR3 in DNA: TGCAGTGCTAGGACCCTTGGACTAGCGGGGGGGCATGAGCAGTTCTTC. Translated: CSARTLGLAGGHEQFF.

This chain connects TRBV20-1 to TRBJ2-3; 8 nucleotides line up with TRBD1. V shed 7 bases, J shed 1 base, and the junction held 10 bases outside the gene matches. CDR3 length: 15 residues. From germline, CDR1 is DFQATT and CDR2 SNEGSKA (reference sequence). As DNA, the CDR3 is TGCAGTGTCAGAAGACGGGGACAGGGCACAGATACGCAGTATTTT. Encoded protein: CSVRRRGQGTDTQYF.